These 3 T cell receptor beta chains originate from one sample sequenced in a study of blood T cell repertoires in COVID-19. The method was immunoSEQ multiplex PCR; TCRdb's version includes in-frame clones alone and lacks a portion of them. The sample comprises 150,000 to 200,000 clones, 81% of which are singletons, and roughly 11% rests with the top ten. What was sequenced was peripheral blood. These receptors came from a man in his fifties or sixties with active or convalescent COVID-19.

The chain recombines TRBV5-1 with TRBJ1-2, with 7 bases lining up with TRBD1. After removal of 7 bases from V and 4 bases from J, the junction contained 13 bases not matched to a gene. The germline V gene encodes CDR1 SGHRS and CDR2 YFSETQ. This CDR3 comprises 15 residues. The CDR3 bases are TGCGCCAGCGGCAACGACGGCGGGGACAGCTATGGCTACACCTTC. It is translated as CASGNDGGDSYGYTF.

The V and J genes are TRBV4-2 and TRBJ2-5, with TRBD2 identical over 8 bases. This CDR3 has 19 amino acids. The germline V gene has CDR1 LGHNA and CDR2 YNFKEQ. With 0 bases clipped from V and 0 bases from J, the junction kept 12 bases outside the gene matches. CDR3 in DNA: TGTGCCAGCAGCCAAGATCGCCCCGGAGTAGCGGGGTACCAAGAGACCCAGTACTTC. Protein product: CASSQDRPGVAGYQETQYF.

This chain links TRBV7-8 with TRBJ1-2; D call uncertain. Germline V gene lookup returns CDR1 SGHVS and CDR2 FQNEAQ. The CDR3 is made up of 14 amino acids. V lost 6 bases to trimming and J lost 1 base, with 12 bases between them. The CDR3 loop is CASSPPGNNYGYTF. DNA of the CDR3: TGTGCCAGCAGTCCACCGGGAAATAACTATGGCTACACCTTC.